Included here is one TCR beta chain sequence, with context. Its antigen is unknown. TCRdb keeps only in-frame clones here, not all; method: immunoSEQ multiplex PCR. The repertoire has about 45,000 clones, 75% to 85% of them found once; the top ten carry around 2.6%. Unmatched junction bases numbered 4, after V lost 8 bases and J lost 3 bases. The germline V gene encodes CDR1 MNHEY and CDR2 SVGAGI. The CDR3 runs 13 residues. The sample belongs to a study of OX40 agonist ivuxolimab in advanced cancers. Findings and caveats of the study: In a subset of nonresponders, normalized T-cell clonal expansion was also low.

The chain combines TRBV6-5 with TRBJ1-1; 9 positions match TRBD1. This sequence was found in an adult with an advanced solid tumor such as melanoma, head and neck, liver or kidney cancer. The sample in question was CD4+ or CD8+ T cells sorted from blood, obtained in a trial of the OX40 agonist ivuxolimab. This CDR3 is CASQGTGYTEAFF. CDR3 in DNA: TGTGCCAGCCAGGGGACAGGGTACACTGAAGCTTTCTTT.